Below are 8 T cell receptor beta chains sequenced from a single sample in a study of cytomegalovirus exposure and HLA in healthy donors. A multiplex PCR was run with 60 Vbeta primers and 13 Jbeta primers. Produced via immunoSEQ multiplex PCR; TCRdb's table is partial and in-frame only. The sample lists 200,000 to 250,000 clones, over 65% occurring once. Sequencing was carried out using PBMCs. The receptors derive from a woman aged 55 to 70 in good health and CMV-seropositive.

The chain links TRBV28 to TRBJ2-3; 7 bases match TRBD2. This CDR3 has 15 amino acids. Germline loops: CDR1 MDHEN, CDR2 SYDVKM. V gave up 8 bases and J gave up 7 bases; unmatched junction bases: 15. The CDR3 region has the DNA TGTGCCAGCCTTCCCCCGGGGGGACCCTCAAATACGCAGTATTTT. It yields the protein CASLPPGGPSNTQYF.

The V and J genes are TRBV7-9 and TRBJ1-1, with D possibly matching TRBD1 (6 bases). Germline V lookup: CDR1 SEHNR, CDR2 FQNEAQ (reference sequence). The CDR3 is 15 amino acids. The V end lost 5 bases, the J end lost 0 bases, and 13 bases lay between the germline ends. CDR3 sequence: CASSPRTVMNTEAFF. CDR3 DNA: TGTGCCAGCAGCCCCAGGACAGTAATGAACACTGAAGCTTTCTTT.

The rearrangement uses TRBV7-7 and TRBJ2-7; D is possibly TRBD2 (6 bases). V lost 1 base and J 6 bases, leaving 10 bases between the germline ends. This CDR3 has 13 residues. Per the germline V gene, CDR1 is SSHAT and CDR2 is FNYEAQ (reference sequence). The CDR3 sequence: CASSLDGSGEQYF. The CDR3 DNA sequence: TGTGCCAGCAGCTTAGACGGGAGTGGCGAGCAGTACTTC.

This clone was found a few times. The chain links TRBV4-3 to TRBJ1-6; the D is unclear. V was cut by 0 bases and J by 1 base, with 4 bases left in between. Germline V lookup: CDR1 LGHNA, CDR2 YSLEER. CDR3 size: 15 residues. The CDR3 reads CASSQERSYNSPLHF. In nucleotides, the CDR3 is TGCGCCAGCAGCCAAGAGCGGTCCTATAATTCACCCCTCCACTTT.

The chain links TRBV14 to TRBJ2-1; TRBD2 aligns across 9 bases. The J segment lost 7 bases and the V segment lost 0 bases, leaving 13 bases of the junction unmatched. Germline V gives CDR1 SGHDN, CDR2 FVKESK. CDR3 size: 18 residues. DNA of the CDR3: TGTGCCAGCAGCCAAGATGGGGGACTAGCTCCCCCGTGGAATGAGCAGTTCTTC. Protein sequence: CASSQDGGLAPPWNEQFF.

This clone is a singleton in its sample. This chain uses TRBV6-6 with TRBJ1-3; TRBD1 agrees at 7 bases. J lost 8 bases, V lost 6 bases, and 4 bases had no gene match. The germline V gene encodes CDR1 MNHNY and CDR2 SVGAGI (reference sequence). The CDR3 sequence is 12 residues long. The chain's CDR3 is CASRQQGHTIYF. CDR3 sequence (DNA): TGTGCCAGCAGACAACAGGGGCACACCATATATTTT.

The genes are TRBV18 and TRBJ2-4, with 10 positions matching TRBD2. J was trimmed by 8 bases and V by 0 bases; bases with no gene match: 4. Germline CDR1 KGHSH, CDR2 LQKENI. This CDR3 is 15 amino acids long. The CDR3 DNA reads as TGTGCCAGCTCACCACCTAGCGGGGGGCGTGACATTCAGTACTTC. Translated, it gives CASSPPSGGRDIQYF. Full variable domain (remainder filled in from reference TRBV18 and TRBJ2-4): NAGVMQNPRHLVRRRGQEARLRCSPMKGHSHVYWYRQLPEEGLKFMVYLQKENIIDESGMPKERFSAEFPKEGPSILRIQQVVRGDSAAYFCASSPPSGGRDIQYFGAGTRLSVL.

The chain links TRBV14 to TRBJ2-7; TRBD2 might be the D (5 bases). The CDR3 sequence is 14 residues long. CDR1 is SGHDN and CDR2 is FVKESK in the germline V gene. Trimming removed 3 bases at V and 3 bases at J, with 12 bases between. The CDR3 DNA reads as TGTGCCAGCAGCCAGAGAGGGTCCTACTACGAGCAGTACTTC. Translated, it gives CASSQRGSYYEQYF.